A selection of T cell receptor beta chains follows, all from one sample in a study of blood T cell repertoires in COVID-19. Profiling relied on immunoSEQ multiplex PCR, and the TCRdb table lists in-frame clones only, not all of them. The sample has 150,000 to 200,000 clones, approximately 85% seen once. The source material was PBMCs or T cells enriched from blood (not recorded which). The receptors derive from a woman aged 18 to 35 who had recovered from COVID-19. Both conserved end residues are trimmed from each CDR3. A D gene is named only where the DNA matches it firmly.

-,TRBJ1-2,TRBV2,ASSEEGNYYGYT
-,TRBJ1-2,TRBV7-8,ASTTSTGDGYT
TRBD2,TRBJ2-7,TRBV4-1,ASSQEGGGSYEQY
-,TRBJ2-3,TRBV13,ASSLEVAEGGPDTQY
-,TRBJ1-1,TRBV7-9,ASSPYSDTEAF
-,TRBJ2-1,TRBV7-9,ASSRRGQGGLNEQF
TRBD2,TRBJ2-1,TRBV10-1,ASSHIASGGDNEQF
TRBD2,TRBJ2-7,TRBV7-9,ASRTSGTSIYEQY
TRBD1,TRBJ2-7,TRBV6-5,ASSSGTGSYEQY
-,TRBJ1-1,TRBV19,ASRMGGTEAF
TRBD2,TRBJ2-1,TRBV4-3,ASSQELADSLGEQF
-,TRBJ2-2,TRBV6-6,ASSPRGFRGTGELF
TRBD1,TRBJ1-2,TRBV19,ATEDRVRYGYT
-,TRBJ2-1,TRBV21-1,ASSKGGLISSYNEQF
-,TRBJ1-1,TRBV6-5,ASSRDTEAF
-,TRBJ1-5,TRBV27,ASSRYSNQPQH
TRBD2,TRBJ2-1,TRBV11-2,ASNPGTSGSEQF
TRBD1,TRBJ2-7,TRBV3-1/TRBV3-2,ASSQETGTGYEQY
-,TRBJ1-6,TRBV6-5,ASSYRGSSPLH
TRBD1,TRBJ2-1,TRBV24-1,ATSAQDRVGFYNEQF
TRBD1,TRBJ1-3,TRBV5-6,ASSRGQGAGNTIY
-,TRBJ1-2,TRBV7-8,ASSLTPTPRGGYT
TRBD2,TRBJ2-7,TRBV4-2,ASSSPGLAAGGPHEQY